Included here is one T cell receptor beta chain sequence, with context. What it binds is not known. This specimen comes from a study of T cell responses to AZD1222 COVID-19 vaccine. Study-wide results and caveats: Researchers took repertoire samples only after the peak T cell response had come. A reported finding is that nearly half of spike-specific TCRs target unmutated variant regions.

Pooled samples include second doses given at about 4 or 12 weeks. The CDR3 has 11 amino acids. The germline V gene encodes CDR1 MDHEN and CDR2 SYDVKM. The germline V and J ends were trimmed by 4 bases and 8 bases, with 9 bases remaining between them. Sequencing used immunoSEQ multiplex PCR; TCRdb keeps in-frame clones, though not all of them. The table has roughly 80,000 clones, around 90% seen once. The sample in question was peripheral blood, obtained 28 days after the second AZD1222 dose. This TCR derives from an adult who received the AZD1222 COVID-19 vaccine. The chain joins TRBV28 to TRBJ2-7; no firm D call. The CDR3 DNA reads TGTGCCAGCAGTTCGCCCCCCAAGCAGTACTTC. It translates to CASSSPPKQYF. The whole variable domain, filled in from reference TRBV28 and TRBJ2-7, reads DVKVTQSSRYLVKRTGEKVFLECVQDMDHENMFWYRQDPGLGLRLIYFSYDVKMKEKGDIPEGYSVSREKKERFSLILESASTNQTSMYLCASSSPPKQYFGPGTRLTVT.